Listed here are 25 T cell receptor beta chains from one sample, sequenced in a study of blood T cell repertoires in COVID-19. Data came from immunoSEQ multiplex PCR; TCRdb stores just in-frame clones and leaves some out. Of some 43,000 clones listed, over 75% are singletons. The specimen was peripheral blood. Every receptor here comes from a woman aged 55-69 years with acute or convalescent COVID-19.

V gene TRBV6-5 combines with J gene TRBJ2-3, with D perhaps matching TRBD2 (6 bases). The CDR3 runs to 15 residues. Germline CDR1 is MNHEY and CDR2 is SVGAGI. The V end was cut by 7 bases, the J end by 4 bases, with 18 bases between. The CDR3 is CASKNPGVRPDTQYF. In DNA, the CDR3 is TGTGCCAGCAAAAACCCGGGGGTTAGGCCAGATACGCAGTATTTT.

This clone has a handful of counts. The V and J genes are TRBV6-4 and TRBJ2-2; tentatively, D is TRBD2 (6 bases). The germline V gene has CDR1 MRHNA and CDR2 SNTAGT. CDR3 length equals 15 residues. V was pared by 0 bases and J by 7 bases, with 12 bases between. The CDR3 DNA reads TGTGCCAGCAGTGACTCGTGGCGGGGTGTCGGGGAGCTGTTTTTT. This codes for CASSDSWRGVGELFF.

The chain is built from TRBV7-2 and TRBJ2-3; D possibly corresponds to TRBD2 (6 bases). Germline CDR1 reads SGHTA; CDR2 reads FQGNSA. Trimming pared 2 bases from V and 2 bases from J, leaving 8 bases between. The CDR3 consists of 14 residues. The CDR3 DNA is TGTGCCAGCAGCTTAACGGGGGACACAGATACGCAGTATTTT. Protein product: CASSLTGDTDTQYF. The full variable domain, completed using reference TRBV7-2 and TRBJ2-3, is GAGVSQSPSNKVTEKGKDVELRCDPISGHTALYWYRQSLGQGLEFLIYFQGNSAPDKSGLPSDRFSAERTGGSVSTLTIQRTQQEDSAVYLCASSLTGDTDTQYFGPGTRLTVL.

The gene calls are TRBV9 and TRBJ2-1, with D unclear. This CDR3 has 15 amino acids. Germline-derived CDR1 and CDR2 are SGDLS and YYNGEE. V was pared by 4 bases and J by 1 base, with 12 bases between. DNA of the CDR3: TGTGCCAGCAGCCCTCAGGATCTTTCCTACAATGAGCAGTTCTTC. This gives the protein CASSPQDLSYNEQFF.

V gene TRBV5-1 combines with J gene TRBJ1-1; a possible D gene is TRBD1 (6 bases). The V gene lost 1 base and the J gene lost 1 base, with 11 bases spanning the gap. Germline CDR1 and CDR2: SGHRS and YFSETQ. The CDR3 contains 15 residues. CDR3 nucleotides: TGCGCCAGCAGCTTGATACAGGGATCGAACACTGAAGCTTTCTTT. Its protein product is CASSLIQGSNTEAFF.

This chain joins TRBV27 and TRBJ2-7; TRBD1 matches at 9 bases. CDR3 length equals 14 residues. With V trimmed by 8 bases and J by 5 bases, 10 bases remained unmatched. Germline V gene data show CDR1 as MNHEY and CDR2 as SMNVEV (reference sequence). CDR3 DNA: TGTGCCAGCCGTTACAGGGGGCTGAACGACGAGCAGTACTTC. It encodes CASRYRGLNDEQYF.

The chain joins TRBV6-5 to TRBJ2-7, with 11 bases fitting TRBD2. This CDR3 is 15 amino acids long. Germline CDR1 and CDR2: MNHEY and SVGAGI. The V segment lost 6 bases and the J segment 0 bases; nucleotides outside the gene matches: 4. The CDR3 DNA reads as TGTGCCAGCAGGACTAGCGGGGTAAGCTCCTACGAGCAGTACTTC. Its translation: CASRTSGVSSYEQYF.

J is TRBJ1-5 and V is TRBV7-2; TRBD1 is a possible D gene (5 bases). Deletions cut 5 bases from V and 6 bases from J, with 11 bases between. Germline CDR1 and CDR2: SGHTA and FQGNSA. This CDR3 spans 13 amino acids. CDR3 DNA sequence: TGTGCCAGCAGCCCCCCGGGGGGTCAGCCCCAGCATTTT. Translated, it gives CASSPPGGQPQHF.

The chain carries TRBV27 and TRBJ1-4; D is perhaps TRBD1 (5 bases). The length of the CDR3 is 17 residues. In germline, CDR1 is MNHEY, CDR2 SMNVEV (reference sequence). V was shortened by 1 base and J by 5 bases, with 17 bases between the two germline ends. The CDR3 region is CASSLLGGRGANEKLFF. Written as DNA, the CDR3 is TGTGCCAGCAGTTTATTAGGAGGGAGAGGGGCCAATGAAAAACTGTTTTTT.

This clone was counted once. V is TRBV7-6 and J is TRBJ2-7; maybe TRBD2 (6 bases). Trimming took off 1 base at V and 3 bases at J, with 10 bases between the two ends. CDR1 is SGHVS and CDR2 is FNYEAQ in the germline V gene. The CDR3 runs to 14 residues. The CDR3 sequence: CASSLGMGLYEQYF. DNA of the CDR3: TGTGCCAGCAGCTTAGGCATGGGACTCTACGAGCAGTACTTC.

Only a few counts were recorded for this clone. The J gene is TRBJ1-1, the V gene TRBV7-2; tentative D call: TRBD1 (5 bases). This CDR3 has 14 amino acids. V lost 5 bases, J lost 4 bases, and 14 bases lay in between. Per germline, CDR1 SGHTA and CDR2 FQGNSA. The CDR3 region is CASSPVGRGTEAFF. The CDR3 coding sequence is TGTGCCAGCAGCCCGGTGGGGAGGGGCACTGAAGCTTTCTTT.

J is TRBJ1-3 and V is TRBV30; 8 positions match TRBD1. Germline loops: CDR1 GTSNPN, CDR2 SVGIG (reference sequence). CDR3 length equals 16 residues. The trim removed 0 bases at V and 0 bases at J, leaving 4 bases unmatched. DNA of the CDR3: TGTGCCTGGAGTGTATGGGACAGGTTCTCTGGAAACACCATATATTTT. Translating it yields CAWSVWDRFSGNTIYF.

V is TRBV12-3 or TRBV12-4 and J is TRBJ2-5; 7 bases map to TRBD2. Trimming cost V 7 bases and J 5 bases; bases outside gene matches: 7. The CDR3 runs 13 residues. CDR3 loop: CASKGGLGETQYF. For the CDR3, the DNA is TGTGCCAGCAAGGGAGGGTTGGGGGAGACCCAGTACTTC.

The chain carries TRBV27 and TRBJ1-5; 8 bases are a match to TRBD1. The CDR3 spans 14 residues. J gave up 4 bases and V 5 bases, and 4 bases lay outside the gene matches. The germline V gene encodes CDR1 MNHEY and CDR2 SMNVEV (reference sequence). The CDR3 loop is CASSAGTGNQPQHF. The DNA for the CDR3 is TGTGCCAGCAGTGCCGGGACAGGAAATCAGCCCCAGCATTTT.

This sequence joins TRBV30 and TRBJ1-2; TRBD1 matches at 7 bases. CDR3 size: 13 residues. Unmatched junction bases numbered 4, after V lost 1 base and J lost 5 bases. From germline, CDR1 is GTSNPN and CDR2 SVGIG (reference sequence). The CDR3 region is CAWSGSGQYGYTF. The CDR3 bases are TGTGCCTGGAGTGGGTCGGGACAGTATGGCTACACCTTC.

CDR3 residues: CAWSKGLTPEQPQHF. CDR3 in DNA: TGTGCCTGGAGTAAGGGGTTAACCCCAGAGCAGCCCCAGCATTTT. This chain links TRBV30 with TRBJ1-5; possible D gene TRBD1, 5 bases. Germline V gene sequence: CDR1 GTSNPN, CDR2 SVGIG (reference sequence). The CDR3 has 15 residues. V shed 2 bases and J shed 7 bases, with 18 bases lying between them.

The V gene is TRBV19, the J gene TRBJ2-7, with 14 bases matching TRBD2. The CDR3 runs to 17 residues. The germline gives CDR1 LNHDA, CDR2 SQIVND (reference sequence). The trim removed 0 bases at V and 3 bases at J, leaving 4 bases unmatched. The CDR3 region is CASSIEPGTSGGYEQYF. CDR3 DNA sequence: TGTGCCAGTAGTATAGAGCCCGGGACTAGCGGGGGCTACGAGCAGTACTTC.

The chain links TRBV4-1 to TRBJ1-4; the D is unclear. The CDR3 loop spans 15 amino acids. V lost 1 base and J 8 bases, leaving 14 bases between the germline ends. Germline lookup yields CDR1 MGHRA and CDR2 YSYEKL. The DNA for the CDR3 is TGCGCCAGCAGCCAAGTGGTGGCGGTGAGGGAAAAACTGTTTTTT. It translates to CASSQVVAVREKLFF.

CDR3: CASSRGATQAFF. CDR3 coding DNA: TGTGCCAGCAGCCGCGGTGCCACCCAAGCTTTCTTT. The chain links TRBV3-1 (or the pseudogene TRBV3-2) to TRBJ1-1; D is unresolved. The CDR3 spans 12 residues. V lost 4 bases and J lost 9, with 12 bases in between. Germline values: CDR1 LGHDT, CDR2 YNNKEL (reference sequence).

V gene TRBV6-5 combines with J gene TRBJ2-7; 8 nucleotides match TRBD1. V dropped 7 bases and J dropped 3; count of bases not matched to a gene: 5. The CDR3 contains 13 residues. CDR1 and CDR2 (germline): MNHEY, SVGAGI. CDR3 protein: CASNGGQGYEQYF. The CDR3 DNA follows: TGTGCCAGCAACGGAGGACAGGGCTACGAGCAGTACTTC.

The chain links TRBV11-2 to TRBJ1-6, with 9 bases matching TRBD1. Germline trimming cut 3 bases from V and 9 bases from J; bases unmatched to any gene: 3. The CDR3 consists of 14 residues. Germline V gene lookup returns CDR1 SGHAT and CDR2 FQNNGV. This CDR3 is CASSLGQGASPLHF. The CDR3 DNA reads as TGTGCCAGCAGCTTGGGACAGGGAGCTTCACCCCTCCACTTT. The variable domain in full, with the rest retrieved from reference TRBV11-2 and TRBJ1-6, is EAGVAQSPRYKIIEKRQSVAFWCNPISGHATLYWYQQILGQGPKLLIQFQNNGVVDDSQLPKDRFSAERLKGVDSTLKIQPAKLEDSAVYLCASSLGQGASPLHFGNGTRLTVT.

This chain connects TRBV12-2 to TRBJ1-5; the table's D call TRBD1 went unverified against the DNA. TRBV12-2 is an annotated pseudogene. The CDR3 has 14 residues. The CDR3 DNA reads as TGTGCAAGTCGCTTAGGTCATAGCAATCAGCCCCAGCATTTT. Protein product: CASRLGHSNQPQHF.

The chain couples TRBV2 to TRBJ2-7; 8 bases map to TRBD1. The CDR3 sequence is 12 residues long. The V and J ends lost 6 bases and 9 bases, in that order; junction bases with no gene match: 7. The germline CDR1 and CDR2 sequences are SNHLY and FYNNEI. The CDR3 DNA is TGTGCCAGCAGAGGACAGGGCAGGGGGCAGTACTTC. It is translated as CASRGQGRGQYF.

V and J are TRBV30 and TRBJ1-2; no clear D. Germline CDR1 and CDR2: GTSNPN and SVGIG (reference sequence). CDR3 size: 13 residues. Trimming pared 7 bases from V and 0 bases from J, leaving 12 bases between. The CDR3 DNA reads TGTGCCTTCCTTCCACAAGCTAACTATGGCTACACCTTC. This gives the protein CAFLPQANYGYTF.

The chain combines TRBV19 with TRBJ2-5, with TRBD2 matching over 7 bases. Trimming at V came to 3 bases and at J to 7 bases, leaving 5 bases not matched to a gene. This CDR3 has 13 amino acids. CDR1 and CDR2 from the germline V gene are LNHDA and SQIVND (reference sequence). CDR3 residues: CASSMGGSGTQYF. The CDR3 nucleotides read TGTGCCAGTAGTATGGGAGGGTCCGGGACCCAGTACTTC.